A selection of T cell receptor beta chains follows, all from one sample in a study of T cell responses to AZD1222 COVID-19 vaccine. This table comes from immunoSEQ multiplex PCR, and its TCRdb copy is limited to in-frame clones, with some not included. The table records approximately 140,000 clones, approximately 90% of them present only once. The sample was peripheral blood, taken on day 0 of AZD1222 vaccination. The receptors derive from an adult in good health. CDR3s include the opening cysteine and the closing phenylalanine or tryptophan. Size values are once, few and many counts, or a class for expanded clones, and some rows have none.

size,J,V,CDR3
-,TRBJ2-1,TRBV19,CASTQRGTALREQFF
few,TRBJ2-7,TRBV4-1,CASSQVGTSYEQYF
-,TRBJ1-1,TRBV2,CASSGVYRDTEAFF
-,TRBJ2-1,TRBV29-1,CSVVPGANEQFF
-,TRBJ1-3,TRBV7-6,CASSPALYSGNTIYF
few,TRBJ1-3,TRBV9,CASSADNGNTIYF
-,TRBJ1-2,TRBV7-9,CASSLTGSYGYTF
once,TRBJ2-7,TRBV11-1,CASSLGESGVYEQYF
-,TRBJ2-5,TRBV20-1,CSARVVETQYF
-,TRBJ2-7,TRBV18,CASSSASDAYEQYF
-,TRBJ2-7,TRBV5-6,CASSLYISYEQYF
-,TRBJ1-5,TRBV20-1,CSASDDRGLSQPQHF
-,TRBJ1-2,TRBV29-1,CSVGRGRLGYTF
-,TRBJ1-4,TRBV2,CATLSGAREKLFF
-,TRBJ2-1,TRBV28,CASSPGTLLYNEQFF
-,TRBJ2-3,TRBV9,CASSVGGTSPVPTYF
-,TRBJ2-7,TRBV5-6,CASIAPGEQYF
-,TRBJ1-2,TRBV11-3,CASRGQGPRGYTF
-,TRBJ2-3,TRBV28,CASSSPRGLTDTQYF
-,TRBJ2-5,TRBV28,CASSPSGTGTETQYF
-,TRBJ1-3,TRBV5-1,CASSLGTPDSGNTIYF
-,TRBJ1-4,TRBV10-3,CAISVTDWSEKLFF
-,TRBJ2-6,TRBV11-3,CASSLGIDSGANVLTF
-,TRBJ2-2,TRBV6-5,CASRNDRGSPGELFF
few,TRBJ1-1,TRBV7-9,CATRQGRGAFF
-,TRBJ1-5,TRBV28,CASSLSGAQPQHF
-,TRBJ1-3,TRBV9,CASSPQGGPGNTIYF
-,TRBJ1-4,TRBV29-1,CSVGQGTANEKLFF
once,TRBJ1-5,TRBV2,CASSFPDDPNQPQHF
-,TRBJ2-5,TRBV9,CASSPRTGSETQYF
-,TRBJ2-2,TRBV24-1,CATSDTLAGVGTGELFF
once,TRBJ1-4,TRBV11-2,CASSLGQFDEKLFF
-,TRBJ2-1,TRBV5-8,CASSLAASSYNEQFF